This is a list of T cell receptor beta chains from one sample in a study of blood T cell repertoires in COVID-19. The protocol was immunoSEQ multiplex PCR, while the TCRdb copy is restricted to in-frame clones and leaves out a portion. This table has 310,000 or so clones, around nine tenths appearing once. The sequencing sample was made of PBMCs or T cells enriched from blood (not recorded which). These receptors all come from a woman aged 35 to 49 who had recovered from COVID-19. Both conserved end residues are part of each CDR3. A D gene is named only where the DNA matches it firmly. For some rows the clone size is stated as once, few or many, or as a class when expanded; others skip it.

V gene	J gene	D gene	clone size	CDR3 length	CDR3 protein	CDR3 DNA
TRBV3-1/TRBV3-2	TRBJ2-1	TRBD1	NA	15	CASSQSRQGYNEQFF	TGTGCCAGCAGCCAATCCCGACAGGGATACAATGAGCAGTTCTTC
TRBV7-8	TRBJ2-3	NA	NA	16	CASSPPRSSGGDTQYF	TGTGCCAGCAGCCCCCCCAGAAGTAGCGGAGGAGATACGCAGTATTTT
TRBV7-2	TRBJ2-7	NA	NA	15	CASSLGPGQSYEQYF	TGTGCCAGCAGCTTAGGGCCCGGACAGTCCTACGAGCAGTACTTC
TRBV18	TRBJ1-1	NA	once	13	CASSPVRDTEAFF	TGTGCCAGCTCACCAGTGAGGGACACTGAAGCTTTCTTT
TRBV11-3	TRBJ2-7	NA	NA	14	CASSLGADSYEQYF	TGTGCCAGCAGCTTAGGGGCAGACAGCTACGAGCAGTACTTC
TRBV15	TRBJ1-2	TRBD1	NA	15	CATSRDYRGNYGYTF	TGTGCCACCAGCAGGGATTACAGGGGCAACTATGGCTACACCTTC
TRBV15	TRBJ1-3	NA	NA	15	CATSRDRGYGNTIYF	TGTGCCACCAGCAGAGACAGGGGATATGGAAACACCATATATTTT
TRBV30	TRBJ2-5	NA	NA	14	CAWNGGSRTETQYF	TGTGCCTGGAACGGGGGTAGTAGGACAGAGACCCAGTACTTC
TRBV7-8	TRBJ2-7	NA	NA	15	CASSLARSDAHEQYF	TGTGCCAGCAGCTTAGCGCGGAGCGACGCCCACGAGCAGTACTTC
TRBV4-1	TRBJ1-3	NA	NA	17	CASSQVPGLGAADTIYF	TGCGCCAGCAGCCAAGTCCCAGGGCTGGGGGCCGCGGACACCATATATTTT
TRBV28	TRBJ1-5	NA	NA	16	CASRVTGKGGNQPQHF	TGTGCCAGCAGAGTAACAGGGAAAGGGGGCAATCAGCCCCAGCATTTT